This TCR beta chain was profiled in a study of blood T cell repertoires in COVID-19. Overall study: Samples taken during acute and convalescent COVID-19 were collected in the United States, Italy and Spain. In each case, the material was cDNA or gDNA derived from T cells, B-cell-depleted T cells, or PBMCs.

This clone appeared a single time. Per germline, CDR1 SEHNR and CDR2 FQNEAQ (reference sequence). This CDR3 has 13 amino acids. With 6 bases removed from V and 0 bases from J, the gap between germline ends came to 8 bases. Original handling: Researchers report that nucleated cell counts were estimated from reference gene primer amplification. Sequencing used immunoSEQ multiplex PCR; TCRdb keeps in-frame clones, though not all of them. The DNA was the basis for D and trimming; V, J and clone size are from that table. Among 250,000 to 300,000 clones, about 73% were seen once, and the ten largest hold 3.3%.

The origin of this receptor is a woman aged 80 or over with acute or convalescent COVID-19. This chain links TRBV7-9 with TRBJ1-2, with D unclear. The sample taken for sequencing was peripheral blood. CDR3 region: CASRDGANYGYTF. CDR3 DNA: TGTGCCAGCAGGGACGGGGCTAACTATGGCTACACCTTC.